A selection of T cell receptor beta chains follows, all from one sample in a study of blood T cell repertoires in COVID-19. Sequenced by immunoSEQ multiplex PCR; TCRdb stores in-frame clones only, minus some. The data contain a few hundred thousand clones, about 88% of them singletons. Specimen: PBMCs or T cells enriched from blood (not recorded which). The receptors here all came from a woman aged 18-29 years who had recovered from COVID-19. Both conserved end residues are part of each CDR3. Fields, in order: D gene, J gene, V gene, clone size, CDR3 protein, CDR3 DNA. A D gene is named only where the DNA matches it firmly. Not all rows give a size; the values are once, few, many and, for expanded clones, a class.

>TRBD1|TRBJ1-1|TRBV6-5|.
CASSRNTGGTEAFF
TGTGCCAGCAGTCGAAATACAGGGGGCACTGAAGCTTTCTTT
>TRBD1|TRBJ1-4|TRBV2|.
CASTRQGGEKLFF
TGTGCCAGCACCAGACAGGGGGGCGAAAAACTGTTTTTT
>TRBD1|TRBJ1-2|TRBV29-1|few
CSVWDRRGYTF
TGCAGCGTTTGGGACAGGCGTGGCTACACCTTC
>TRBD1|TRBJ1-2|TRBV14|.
CASSHLRGQGDYGYTF
TGTGCCAGCAGCCACCTAAGGGGGCAGGGTGACTATGGCTACACCTTC
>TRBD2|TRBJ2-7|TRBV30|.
CAFRTSGGYEQYF
TGTGCCTTCAGGACTAGCGGGGGCTACGAGCAGTACTTC
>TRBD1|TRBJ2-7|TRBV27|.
CASSLSGQGFPYEQYF
TGTGCCAGCAGTTTATCAGGACAGGGGTTCCCCTACGAGCAGTACTTC
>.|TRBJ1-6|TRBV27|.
CASSNQGNSPLHF
TGTGCCAGCAGTAACCAGGGGAATTCACCCCTCCACTTT
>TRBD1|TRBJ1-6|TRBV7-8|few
CASSHGQGRFKPLHF
TGTGCCAGCAGCCACGGACAGGGCCGCTTCAAACCCCTCCACTTT
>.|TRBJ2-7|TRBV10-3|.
CAISPVTDTYEQYF
TGTGCCATCAGTCCGGTAACCGATACCTACGAGCAGTACTTC
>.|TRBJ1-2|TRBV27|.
CASSLADTYGYTF
TGTGCCAGCAGTTTAGCGGACACCTATGGCTACACCTTC
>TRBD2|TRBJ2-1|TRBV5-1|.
CASSPGLATYNEQFF
TGCGCCAGCAGCCCGGGACTAGCGACCTACAATGAGCAGTTCTTC
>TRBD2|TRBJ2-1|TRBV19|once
CASSESGTSVRSYNEQFF
TGTGCCAGTAGCGAGTCGGGGACTAGCGTAAGATCCTACAATGAGCAGTTCTTC
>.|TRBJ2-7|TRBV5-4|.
CASSDGGGYEQYF
TGTGCCAGCAGCGATGGAGGAGGGTACGAGCAGTACTTC
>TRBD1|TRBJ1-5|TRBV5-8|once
CASSSDRGIGLGQPQHF
TGTGCCAGCAGCTCGGACAGGGGAATCGGGTTAGGGCAGCCCCAGCATTTT
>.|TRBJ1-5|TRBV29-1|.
CSVVPGTSDQPQHF
TGCAGCGTTGTTCCCGGGACTTCTGATCAGCCCCAGCATTTT
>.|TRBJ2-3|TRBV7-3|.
CASSLLRGQGGPDTQYF
TGTGCCAGCAGCTTACTCCGTGGGCAGGGGGGCCCAGATACGCAGTATTTT
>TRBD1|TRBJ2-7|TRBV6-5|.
CASSPSTGTPYEQYF
TGTGCCAGCAGTCCTTCGACAGGGACGCCCTACGAGCAGTACTTC
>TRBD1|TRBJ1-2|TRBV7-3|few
CASSSYPGQGYGYTF
TGTGCCAGCAGCTCCTATCCGGGACAGGGATATGGCTACACCTTC
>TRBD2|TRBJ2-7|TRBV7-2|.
CASSSFVGAGYEQYF
TGTGCCAGCAGCTCCTTTGTGGGAGCGGGGTACGAGCAGTACTTC
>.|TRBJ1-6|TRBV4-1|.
CASSQSPTGLNSPLHF
TGCGCCAGCAGCCAAAGTCCTACAGGGTTGAATTCACCCCTCCACTTT
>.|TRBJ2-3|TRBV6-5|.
CASSNPKLRSTQYF
TGTGCCAGCAGTAACCCTAAATTGCGTTCTACGCAGTATTTT
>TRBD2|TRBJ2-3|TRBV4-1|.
CASSRGRGGTDTQYF
TGCGCCAGCAGCCGGGGCCGGGGGGGCACAGATACGCAGTATTTT
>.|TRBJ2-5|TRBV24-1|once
CATSDFTDSQETQYF
TGTGCCACCAGTGATTTTACGGACAGCCAAGAGACCCAGTACTTC
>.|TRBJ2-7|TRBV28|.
CASSDVPEGYEQYF
TGTGCCAGCAGTGACGTCCCCGAGGGCTACGAGCAGTACTTC
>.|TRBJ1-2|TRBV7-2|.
CASFPGGNYGYTF
TGTGCCTCCTTTCCCGGGGGTAACTATGGCTACACCTTC
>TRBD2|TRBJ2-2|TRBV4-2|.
CASSQDHPLAGGPAGELFF
TGTGCCAGCAGCCAAGATCACCCACTAGCGGGGGGGCCGGCCGGGGAGCTGTTTTTT
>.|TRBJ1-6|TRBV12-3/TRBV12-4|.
CASSSLEASPLHF
TGTGCCAGCAGTTCCCTGGAGGCTTCACCCCTCCACTTT
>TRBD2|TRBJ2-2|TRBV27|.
CASSLSRLAGGELFF
TGTGCCAGCAGTTTATCGAGACTAGCAGGCGGGGAGCTGTTTTTT
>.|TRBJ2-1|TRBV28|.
CASSSRTLGDNEQFF
TGTGCCAGCAGTTCCCGGACCTTAGGGGACAATGAGCAGTTCTTC
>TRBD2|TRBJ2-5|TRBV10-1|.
CASSESTSGLQETQYF
TGCGCCAGCAGTGAGTCGACTAGCGGGCTGCAAGAGACCCAGTACTTC
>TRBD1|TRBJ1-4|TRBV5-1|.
CASSLPTGTGSEKLFF
TGCGCCAGCAGCTTACCGACCGGGACAGGGAGTGAAAAACTGTTTTTT
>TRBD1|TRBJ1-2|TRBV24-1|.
CATSDSGQGEGYGYTF
TGTGCCACCAGTGATAGCGGACAGGGGGAAGGCTATGGCTACACCTTC
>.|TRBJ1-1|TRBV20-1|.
CSASLRVTEAFF
TGCAGTGCTAGTCTCAGGGTCACTGAAGCTTTCTTT
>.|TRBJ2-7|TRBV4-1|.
CASSQGSYEQYF
TGCGCCAGCAGCCAAGGTAGCTACGAGCAGTACTTC
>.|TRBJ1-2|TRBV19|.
CASSIGRADLDGYTF
TGTGCCAGTAGTATAGGCAGGGCTGATCTGGATGGCTACACCTTC
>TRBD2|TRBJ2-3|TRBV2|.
CASRGLAGGPDTQYF
TGTGCCAGCAGGGGACTAGCGGGAGGTCCAGATACGCAGTATTTT
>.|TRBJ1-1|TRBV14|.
CASSTHPGTEAFF
TGTGCCAGCAGCACACACCCGGGCACTGAAGCTTTCTTT
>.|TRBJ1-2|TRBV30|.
CAWSWQGKDGYTF
TGTGCCTGGAGCTGGCAGGGAAAGGATGGCTACACCTTC
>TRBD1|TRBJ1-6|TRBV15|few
CATSRGTTGVNSPLHF
TGTGCCACCAGCAGAGGCACGACAGGGGTCAATTCACCCCTCCACTTT
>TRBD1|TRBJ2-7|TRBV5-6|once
CASSRAGPGQGVYEQYF
TGTGCCAGCAGCCGCGCAGGCCCGGGACAGGGGGTCTACGAGCAGTACTTC
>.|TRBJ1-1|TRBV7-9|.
CASSPLAGSNTEAFF
TGTGCCAGCAGCCCTTTGGCAGGATCGAACACTGAAGCTTTCTTT
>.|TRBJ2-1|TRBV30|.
CAFSPEQFF
TGTGCCTTTAGCCCTGAGCAGTTCTTC
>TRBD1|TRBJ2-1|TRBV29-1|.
CSVETGEGFYNEQFF
TGCAGCGTTGAAACAGGGGAAGGTTTTTACAATGAGCAGTTCTTC
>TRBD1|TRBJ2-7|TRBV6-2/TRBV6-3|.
CASSKGGQGVYEQYF
TGTGCCAGCAGCAAAGGGGGACAGGGCGTCTACGAGCAGTACTTC
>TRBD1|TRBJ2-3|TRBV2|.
CASSDRDRGTDTQYF
TGTGCCAGCAGTGATAGGGACAGGGGCACAGATACGCAGTATTTT
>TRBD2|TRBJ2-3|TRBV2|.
CASSERGSGGAVDTQYF
TGTGCCAGCAGTGAAAGGGGTAGCGGGGGGGCCGTAGATACGCAGTATTTT
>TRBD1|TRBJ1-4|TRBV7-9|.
CASSFSRKGATGEKLFF
TGTGCCAGCAGCTTTTCCAGAAAGGGGGCGACTGGAGAAAAACTGTTTTTT